What follows are 15 T cell receptor beta chains derived from one specimen sequenced in a study of T cell responses to AZD1222 COVID-19 vaccine. This table comes from immunoSEQ multiplex PCR, and its TCRdb copy is limited to in-frame clones, with some not included. The sample records roughly 200,000 clones, just over 90% being singletons. The sample in question was peripheral blood, obtained on day 0 of MenACWY control vaccination. The receptors shown here come from an adult in good health.

The chain uses TRBV5-4 and TRBJ1-5; perhaps TRBD1 as D (6 bases). Germline CDR1 is SGHNT and CDR2 is YYREEE (reference sequence). Trimming shortened V by 3 bases and J by 5 bases, and 15 bases separated the two germline ends. This CDR3 is 15 amino acids long. CDR3 loop: CASSSGGNRDQPQHF. The DNA of the CDR3 is TGTGCCAGCAGCTCGGGGGGTAACAGGGATCAGCCCCAGCATTTT.

This clone came up once. This rearrangement joins TRBV5-1 to TRBJ1-3; D call uncertain. The CDR3 sequence is 15 residues long. Trimming cost V 0 bases and J 0 bases, with 7 bases left between them. Per germline, CDR1 SGHRS and CDR2 YFSETQ. CDR3 residues: CASSLDGSSGNTIYF. CDR3 DNA: TGCGCCAGCAGCTTGGACGGGAGCTCTGGAAACACCATATATTTT.

This chain joins TRBV25-1 and TRBJ2-1; the match to TRBD1 covers 8 bases. This CDR3 is 14 amino acids long. With V trimmed by 8 bases and J by 0 bases, 3 bases remained unmatched. Germline V gives CDR1 MGHDK, CDR2 SYGVNS. The CDR3 DNA follows: TGTGCCAGCCGCACAGGGGGCTCCTACAATGAGCAGTTCTTC. This gives the protein CASRTGGSYNEQFF.

This clone was observed a single time. This chain uses TRBV11-2 with TRBJ1-1; D call uncertain. Germline-derived CDR1 and CDR2 are SGHAT and FQNNGV. The V gene lost 5 bases and the J gene lost 4 bases, with 11 bases spanning the gap. The CDR3 sequence is 13 residues long. CDR3 amino acids: CASSTPGGTEAFF. CDR3 DNA: TGTGCCAGCAGCACCCCGGGAGGCACTGAAGCTTTCTTT.

The rearrangement uses TRBV7-9 and TRBJ2-1; 7 bases are a match to TRBD2. V lost 5 bases, J lost 12 bases, and 10 bases stayed unmatched. CDR1 and CDR2 (germline): SEHNR, FQNEAQ (reference sequence). The CDR3 loop spans 13 amino acids. The CDR3 loop is CASSHKSGVTQFF. The CDR3 nucleotides read TGTGCCAGCAGCCATAAGAGCGGGGTCACGCAGTTCTTC.

The chain recombines TRBV10-3 with TRBJ1-2; D ambiguous. The CDR3 runs 13 residues. In germline, CDR1 is ENHRY, CDR2 SYGVKD. Trimming left V 6 bases short and J 2 bases short, with 10 bases between. The CDR3: CAISEGENYGYTF. The CDR3 DNA reads TGTGCCATCAGCGAGGGAGAAAACTATGGCTACACCTTC.

This clone was observed once. V gene TRBV7-2 combines with J gene TRBJ2-3; a weak D match, TRBD2 (6 bases). V was shortened by 0 bases and J by 5 bases, with 18 bases between the two germline ends. Germline values: CDR1 SGHTA, CDR2 FQGNSA. The CDR3 loop spans 17 amino acids. The CDR3, as DNA: TGTGCCAGCAGCTTAGCTGCTGGGGGAGGTGCCGGAGATACGCAGTATTTT. This gives the protein CASSLAAGGGAGDTQYF.

This CDR3 reads CASRPTLGVGTEAFF. The DNA for the CDR3 is TGCGCCAGCAGACCCACCTTAGGGGTCGGCACTGAAGCTTTCTTT. The chain joins TRBV4-1 to TRBJ1-1, with D perhaps TRBD1 (5 bases). V gave up 6 bases and J gave up 4 bases, with 18 bases separating them. The germline gives CDR1 MGHRA, CDR2 YSYEKL. The CDR3 spans 15 residues.

V usage is TRBV7-2 and J usage is TRBJ2-3; 7 positions match TRBD2. The CDR3 loop spans 18 amino acids. CDR1 and CDR2 from the germline V gene are SGHTA and FQGNSA. The V and J ends lost 4 bases and 0 bases, in that order; junction bases with no gene match: 13. Written as DNA, the CDR3 is TGTGCCAGCAGCTACAACTTGGGCGGGGGACCTAGCACAGATACGCAGTATTTT. This gives the protein CASSYNLGGGPSTDTQYF.

V and J are TRBV28 and TRBJ1-4; the D gene is possibly TRBD1 (6 bases). Trimming shortened V by 4 bases and J by 7 bases, and 16 bases separated the two germline ends. CDR1 is MDHEN and CDR2 is SYDVKM in the germline V gene. This CDR3 has 15 residues. In DNA form, the CDR3 reads TGTGCCAGCAGTTCGCGGACAGCCCCGGGTGAAAAACTGTTTTTT. Its protein is CASSSRTAPGEKLFF.

This chain links TRBV19 with TRBJ1-1; TRBD1 is a possible D gene (5 bases). In germline, CDR1 is LNHDA, CDR2 SQIVND (reference sequence). Trimming took off 4 bases at V and 0 bases at J, with 12 bases between the two ends. There are 15 residues in the CDR3. The CDR3 sequence: CASSKQGIMNTEAFF. The DNA for the CDR3 is TGTGCCAGTAGTAAGCAGGGCATCATGAACACTGAAGCTTTCTTT.

The gene calls are TRBV19 and TRBJ1-5; D perhaps matches TRBD1 (5 bases). The CDR3 runs 14 residues. V lost 5 bases and J lost 5, with 13 bases in between. Germline assignment: CDR1 LNHDA and CDR2 SQIVND (reference sequence). The CDR3 coding sequence is TGTGCCAGTAGTGTCGGTAAGGGGTATCAGCCCCAGCATTTT. This sequence encodes CASSVGKGYQPQHF.

On this clone: At the DNA level, this CDR3 is encoded by other sequences in the same sample as well. The gene calls are TRBV5-1 and TRBJ2-1; TRBD1 is a possible D gene (6 bases). The CDR3 is made up of 15 amino acids. The V gene's germline CDR1 is SGHRS and CDR2 YFSETQ. V lost 4 bases, J lost 4 bases, and 15 bases lay in between. The CDR3 DNA sequence: TGCGCCAGCAGCCTCGGACAGACCTCATACAATGAGCAGTTCTTC. This translates into CASSLGQTSYNEQFF.

The genes are TRBV4-2 and TRBJ1-5, with D unresolved. Trimming took 0 bases from V and 5 from J, leaving 8 bases between them. CDR3 length: 14 amino acids. CDR1 and CDR2 from the germline V gene are LGHNA and YNFKEQ. The chain's CDR3 is CASSQDALDQPQHF. DNA for the CDR3: TGTGCCAGCAGCCAAGACGCCCTTGATCAGCCCCAGCATTTT.

The V call is TRBV13, the J call TRBJ1-6, with 9 bases identical to TRBD1. CDR1 and CDR2 (germline): PRHDT, FYEKMQ (reference sequence). CDR3 length equals 16 residues. J lost 6 bases, V lost 3 bases, and 6 bases had no gene match. The CDR3 nucleotides are TGTGCCAGCAGCTTCGCGAAGGGACAGGGTAATTCACCCCTCCACTTT. Its protein is CASSFAKGQGNSPLHF.